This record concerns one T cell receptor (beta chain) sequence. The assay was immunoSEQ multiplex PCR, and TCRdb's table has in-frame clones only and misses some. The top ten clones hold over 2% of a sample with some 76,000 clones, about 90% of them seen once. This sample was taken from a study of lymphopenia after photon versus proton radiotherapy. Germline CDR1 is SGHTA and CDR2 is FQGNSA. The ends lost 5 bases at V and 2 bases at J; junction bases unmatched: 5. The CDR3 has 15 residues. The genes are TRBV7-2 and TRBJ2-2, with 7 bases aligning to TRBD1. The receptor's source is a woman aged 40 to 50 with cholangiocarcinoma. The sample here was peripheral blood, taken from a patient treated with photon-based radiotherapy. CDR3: CASSTRDRNTGELFF. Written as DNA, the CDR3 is TGTGCCAGCAGCACTCGGGACAGAAACACCGGGGAGCTGTTTTTT.